This T cell receptor beta chain was retrieved from a study of control samples from healthy donors and cancer patients. Germline CDR1 is MNHEY and CDR2 is SMNVEV (reference sequence). The CDR3 runs 15 residues. V shed 2 bases and J 2 bases; nucleotides not matched to a gene: 1. The data were produced by immunoSEQ multiplex PCR, yet TCRdb's version contains in-frame clones alone and is incomplete. Of approximately 84,000 clones listed, around 80% are singletons. The V call is TRBV27, the J call TRBJ2-3; 10 nucleotides align to TRBD2. The receptor's source is an older woman in good health. The material sequenced was blood. CDR3: CASSLGTSVTDTQYF. The CDR3 coding sequence is TGTGCCAGCAGTTTAGGGACTAGCGTCACAGATACGCAGTATTTT.